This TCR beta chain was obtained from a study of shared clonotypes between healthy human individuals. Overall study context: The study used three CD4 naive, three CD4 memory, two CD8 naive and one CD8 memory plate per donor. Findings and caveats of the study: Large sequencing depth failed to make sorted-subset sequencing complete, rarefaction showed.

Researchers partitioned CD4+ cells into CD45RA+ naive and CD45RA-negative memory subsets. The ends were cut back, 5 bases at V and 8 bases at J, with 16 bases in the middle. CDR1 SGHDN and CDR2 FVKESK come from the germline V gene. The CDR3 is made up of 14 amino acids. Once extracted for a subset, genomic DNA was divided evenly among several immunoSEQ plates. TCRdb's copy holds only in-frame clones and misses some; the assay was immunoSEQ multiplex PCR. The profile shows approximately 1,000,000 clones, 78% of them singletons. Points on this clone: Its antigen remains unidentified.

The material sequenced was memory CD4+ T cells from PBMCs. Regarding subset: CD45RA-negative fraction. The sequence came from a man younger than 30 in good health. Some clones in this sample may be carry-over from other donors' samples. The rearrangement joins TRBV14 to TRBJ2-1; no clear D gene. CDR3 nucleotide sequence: TGTGCCAGCAGCGAGTTAGACCCCACGGATGAGCAGTTCTTC. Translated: CASSELDPTDEQFF.